These T cell receptor beta chains were read from a single sample in a study of response to subunit inactivated influenza vaccine. One entry per CDR3 protein results from TCRdb running MiXCR on the RT-PCR reads. The data contain approximately 500,000 distinct CDR3 sequences, roughly 13% of them singletons. Sample: PBMCs from blood, taken roughly 48 days after vaccination. The source is a man aged 50 to 59 who received an inactivated influenza vaccine. The CDR3 runs from the conserved cysteine through the conserved F or W. D genes are given only for firm matches. Some rows have no size entry. The others give once, few or many, or a class for an expanded clone.

v_gene	d_gene	abundance	j_gene	CDR3nt	CDR3aa
TRBV6-5	.	many	TRBJ2-7	TGTGCCAGCAGTTTCCAGAGGAGCTCCTACGAGCAGTACTTC	CASSFQRSSYEQYF
TRBV10-3	.	few	TRBJ1-5	TGTGCCATCAGTATAGACAGAGTTAATCAGCCCCAGCATTTT	CAISIDRVNQPQHF
TRBV6-5	.	many	TRBJ1-6	TGTGCCAGCAGTTACTCGGTAGGGGGAAGAGGATCACCCCTCCACTTT	CASSYSVGGRGSPLHF
TRBV28	TRBD2	few	TRBJ2-3	TGTGCCAGCAGTTTATCTACTAGCGGGAAAACACTGGATACGCAGTATTTT	CASSLSTSGKTLDTQYF
TRBV18	TRBD2	few	TRBJ2-2	TGTGCCAGCTCAACTAGCGGGGCCAAAGTCACCGGGGAGCTGTTTTTT	CASSTSGAKVTGELFF
TRBV14	TRBD1	.	TRBJ2-2	TGTGCCAGCAGCCAAACAGGGGTTAGGGCCTGGGAGCTGTTTTTT	CASSQTGVRAWELFF
TRBV29-1	.	few	TRBJ2-7	TGCAGCGTTGGGGCAGGGAGTAGAGAGCAGTACTTC	CSVGAGSREQYF
TRBV5-1	TRBD2	.	TRBJ2-1	TGCGCCAGCAGTTGGAATCTAGCGGGGAATTACAATGAGCAGTTCTTC	CASSWNLAGNYNEQFF
TRBV20-1	.	.	TRBJ2-1	TGCAGTGCCCGGTTAGGGGTAGCTCGCTACAATGAGCAGTTCTTC	CSARLGVARYNEQFF
TRBV7-2	.	.	TRBJ2-3	TGTGCCAGCAGCTTACCCTACATGGCTACGCAGTATTTT	CASSLPYMATQYF
TRBV20-1	TRBD1	few	TRBJ2-1	TGCAGTGCTAGAGATCTGGGAAGACAGGGGTCCACCTCTGACAATGAGCAGTTCTTC	CSARDLGRQGSTSDNEQFF
TRBV4-2	.	few	TRBJ1-2	TGTGCCAGCAGCCTTGGCCCTACAGGGCCCGATGGAGATGGCTACACCTTC	CASSLGPTGPDGDGYTF
TRBV20-1	.	.	TRBJ2-7	TGCAGTGCTGCCGCGGTACAGGGAACCTACGAGCAGTACTTC	CSAAAVQGTYEQYF